This is a list of T cell receptor beta chains from one sample in a study of T cells in Graves' hyperthyroidism and ophthalmopathy. Using its own MiXCR run on the multiplex PCR reads, TCRdb lists one record per CDR3 protein. The table lists 500,000 to 750,000 distinct CDR3 sequences, approximately 15% of them singletons. The source material was blood. These receptor sequences come from a woman aged 25 to 45 with Graves' hyperthyroidism. The CDR3 runs from the conserved cysteine through the conserved F or W. D genes are given only for firm matches. Rows give clone size only sometimes, using once, few, many, or a class for an expanded clone.

V gene	D gene	clone size	J gene	CDR3 protein	CDR3 DNA
TRBV6-9	TRBD1	NA	TRBJ1-3	CASSSQGADGNTIYF	TGTGCCAGCAGTTCTCAGGGGGCGGATGGAAACACCATATATTTT
TRBV20-1	NA	many	TRBJ2-1	CSATTTNNEQFF	TGCAGTGCTACGACCACGAACAATGAGCAGTTCTTC
TRBV28	NA	many	TRBJ1-2	CASSSGTYGYTF	TGTGCCAGCAGTTCCGGGACCTATGGCTACACCTTC
TRBV11-2	TRBD2	many	TRBJ2-7	CASSLRTSGTSYEQYF	TGTGCCAGCAGCCTCCGGACTAGCGGGACCTCCTACGAGCAGTACTTC
TRBV9	NA	NA	TRBJ1-2	CASSAGTPANYGYTF	TGTGCCAGCAGCGCCGGGACACCAGCTAACTATGGCTACACCTTC
TRBV20-1	NA	many	TRBJ2-7	CSARESGDYEQYF	TGCAGTGCTAGAGAGTCGGGAGACTACGAGCAGTACTTC
TRBV7-3	TRBD2	many	TRBJ2-3	CASSLSGMKMDTQYF	TGTGCCAGCAGCTTGAGCGGGATGAAAATGGATACGCAGTATTTT
TRBV13	NA	many	TRBJ2-6	CASSLGRSGANVLTF	TGTGCCAGCAGCTTAGGGCGGTCAGGGGCCAACGTCCTGACTTTC
TRBV3-2	NA	NA	TRBJ2-2	CASSRSRVYTGELFF	TGTGCCAGCAGCCGAAGCAGGGTATACACCGGGGAGCTGTTTTTT
TRBV20-1	NA	many	TRBJ2-3	CSVTYGTQSTDTQYF	TGCAGTGTTACATACGGGACTCAGAGCACAGATACGCAGTATTTT
TRBV5-1	TRBD1	many	TRBJ2-1	CASSFSTGGNEQFF	TGCGCCAGCAGCTTTTCTACAGGGGGCAATGAGCAGTTCTTC
TRBV7-2	TRBD2	many	TRBJ2-1	CASSFSLTSGIWDEQFF	TGTGCCAGCAGCTTCAGCCTGACTAGCGGGATCTGGGATGAGCAGTTCTTC
TRBV12-3/TRBV12-4	TRBD2	many	TRBJ2-7	CASSIHLAGAEQYF	TGTGCCAGCAGTATCCATCTAGCGGGAGCCGAGCAGTACTTC
TRBV5-1	TRBD1	many	TRBJ2-7	CASSLAVGGGYEQYF	TGCGCCAGCAGCTTGGCCGTAGGGGGCGGGTACGAGCAGTACTTC
TRBV27	NA	few	TRBJ1-1	CASSLSGGPGTEAFF	TGTGCCAGCAGTTTATCGGGGGGCCCGGGGACTGAAGCTTTCTTT
TRBV28	TRBD1	many	TRBJ2-5	CASSFQGVGQTQYF	TGTGCCAGCAGTTTCCAGGGGGTAGGACAGACCCAGTACTTC
TRBV2	TRBD2	many	TRBJ2-3	CASSGRLAGVEDTQYF	TGTGCCAGCAGTGGTAGACTAGCGGGAGTGGAAGATACGCAGTATTTT
TRBV29-1	TRBD1	NA	TRBJ2-6	CSVEKQGATGANVLTF	TGCAGCGTTGAAAAACAGGGGGCAACTGGGGCCAACGTCCTGACTTTC
TRBV20-1	TRBD2	many	TRBJ2-1	CSGRGRGGPGGFDEQFF	TGCAGTGGTCGAGGGCGGGGGGGCCCTGGTGGGTTCGATGAGCAGTTCTTC
TRBV4-2	TRBD1	NA	TRBJ2-7	CASSHASGTEFYEQYF	TGTGCCAGCAGCCATGCTTCCGGGACAGAATTCTACGAGCAGTACTTC
TRBV3-1	NA	many	TRBJ2-5	CASSQTDSQETQYF	TGTGCCAGCAGCCAAACCGACAGCCAAGAGACCCAGTACTTC
TRBV6-1	NA	NA	TRBJ2-5	CASSWDGGMGQETQYF	TGTGCCAGCAGTTGGGATGGGGGAATGGGACAAGAGACCCAGTACTTC
TRBV7-9	NA	few	TRBJ1-4	CASSLVRDAGEKLFF	TGTGCCAGCAGCTTAGTTAGGGACGCTGGTGAAAAACTGTTTTTT
TRBV19	TRBD2	few	TRBJ2-2	CASAPGLWNTGELFF	TGTGCCAGTGCCCCGGGACTATGGAACACCGGGGAGCTGTTTTTT